Presented here are 20 T cell receptor beta chains from one specimen sequenced in a study of CD8+ T cells in alopecia areata. The treatment was: oral pan-JAK inhibitor, 5-10 mg twice daily. Extracted from the samples, RNA was reverse transcribed into cDNA to serve as the sequencing template. Assay: immunoSEQ multiplex PCR; the TCRdb copy retains only in-frame clones and omits some. The data hold about 190,000 clones, with around three fifths observed a single time. Sequencing was performed on CD4+ T cells sorted from blood, taken between weeks 47 and 50, from a patient treated with tofacitinib. Receptors originate from a human donor with alopecia areata.

The chain combines TRBV19 with TRBJ2-7; 9 positions agree with TRBD1. The CDR3 sequence is 15 residues long. The trim removed 4 bases at V and 5 bases at J, leaving 9 bases unmatched. Germline V lookup: CDR1 LNHDA, CDR2 SQIVND (reference sequence). CDR3 sequence: CASSRGGTGTHEQYF. The CDR3 DNA reads as TGTGCCAGTAGTAGGGGCGGGACAGGGACCCACGAGCAGTACTTC.

V and J are TRBV7-2 and TRBJ2-7; no clear D. The CDR3 totals 14 residues. Germline-derived CDR1 and CDR2 are SGHTA and FQGNSA. Trimming removed 1 base at V and 7 bases at J, with 14 bases between. The CDR3 sequence is CASSLGGSDQEQYF. For the CDR3, the DNA is TGTGCCAGCAGCTTAGGAGGATCTGACCAAGAGCAGTACTTC.

This clone showed up just a few times. The chain uses TRBV5-1 and TRBJ2-3; a weak D match, TRBD2 (6 bases). V was cut by 2 bases and J by 1 base, with 11 bases left in between. CDR1 is SGHRS, CDR2 YFSETQ, per germline. The CDR3 extends over 15 amino acids. CDR3 protein: CASSFKGGGTDTQYF. The CDR3 nucleotides are TGCGCCAGCAGCTTCAAAGGAGGGGGCACAGATACGCAGTATTTT. The complete variable domain, with remaining parts taken from reference TRBV5-1 and TRBJ2-3, reads KAGVTQTPRYLIKTRGQQVTLSCSPISGHRSVSWYQQTPGQGLQFLFEYFSETQRNKGNFPGRFSGRQFSNSRSEMNVSTLELGDSALYLCASSFKGGGTDTQYFGPGTRLTVL.

The V call is TRBV7-2, the J call TRBJ2-1, with TRBD2 identical over 14 bases. Germline values: CDR1 SGHTA, CDR2 FQGNSA. V lost 5 bases, J lost 9 bases, and 9 bases stayed unmatched. The CDR3 extends over 16 amino acids. The CDR3 is CASSQRLAGGPVEQFF. The DNA of the CDR3 is TGTGCCAGCAGCCAACGACTAGCGGGGGGGCCCGTTGAGCAGTTCTTC.

This chain links TRBV30 with TRBJ1-1, with 7 bases fitting TRBD1. CDR3 length equals 13 residues. Germline lookup yields CDR1 GTSNPN and CDR2 SVGIG (reference sequence). The V gene end was trimmed by 3 bases and the J gene end by 1 base; junction bases not matched to a gene: 2. The CDR3 DNA sequence: TGTGCCTGGAGAAGGGACAGGAACACTGAAGCTTTCTTT. Amino acids: CAWRRDRNTEAFF.

CDR3 protein: CASSAGTAGEKLFF. CDR3 nucleotide sequence: TGTGCCAGCAGCGCCGGGACGGCGGGCGAAAAACTGTTTTTT. The rearrangement joins TRBV9 to TRBJ1-4, with D perhaps matching TRBD1 (5 bases). The CDR3 length is 14 residues. Germline V gives CDR1 SGDLS, CDR2 YYNGEE. Trimming stripped 3 bases from V and 8 bases from J, with 14 bases between.

The sample holds a few counts of this clone. V usage is TRBV29-1 and J usage is TRBJ2-7; 7 bases are shared with TRBD1. Germline V gene lookup returns CDR1 SQVTM and CDR2 ANQGSEA. V was clipped by 4 bases and J by 1 base; unmatched bases: 10. This CDR3 is 15 amino acids long. The chain's CDR3 is CSVVLAGGNSYEQYF. The DNA for the CDR3 is TGCAGCGTTGTGCTGGCAGGGGGTAATTCCTACGAGCAGTACTTC.

The chain couples TRBV7-2 to TRBJ1-2; TRBD1 is a possible D gene (6 bases). The CDR3 length is 13 residues. Germline V gene sequence: CDR1 SGHTA, CDR2 FQGNSA. V lost 6 bases and J 7 bases, leaving 15 bases between the germline ends. The DNA of the CDR3 is TGTGCCAGCAGAGTTCAGAGGGGGGGTGGCTACACCTTC. Translating it yields CASRVQRGGGYTF.

This clone was found a few times. The genes are TRBV15 and TRBJ2-1; D perhaps matches TRBD2 (5 bases). The CDR3 has 14 residues. The germline V gene encodes CDR1 LNHNV and CDR2 YYDKDF (reference sequence). The V end was cut by 0 bases, the J end by 9 bases, with 12 bases between. The CDR3 spells CATSRDPVEGEQFF. The CDR3, as DNA: TGTGCCACCAGCAGAGACCCCGTCGAGGGTGAGCAGTTCTTC. The full variable domain, its missing parts supplied by reference TRBV15 and TRBJ2-1, is DAMVIQNPRYQVTQFGKPVTLSCSQTLNHNVMYWYQQKSSQAPKLLFHYYDKDFNNEADTPDNFQSRRPNTSFCFLDIRSPGLGDTAMYLCATSRDPVEGEQFFGPGTRLTVL.

There are a few counts of this clone. This sample includes further DNA sequences coding for the same CDR3. The chain links TRBV10-2 to TRBJ1-1, with D hard to call. Between the trimmed V and J ends, which lost 2 bases and 1 base, there was a span of 5 bases. From germline, CDR1 is WSHSY and CDR2 SAAADI. The CDR3 covers 13 residues. The CDR3 spells CASSEGGNTEAFF. The CDR3 coding sequence is TGCGCCAGCAGTGAGGGAGGGAACACTGAAGCTTTCTTT.

The V and J genes are TRBV30 and TRBJ1-2; perhaps TRBD1 as D (5 bases). Germline CDR1 GTSNPN, CDR2 SVGIG (reference sequence). The CDR3 has 13 amino acids. Trimming pared 0 bases from V and 4 bases from J, leaving 9 bases between. The CDR3 DNA sequence: TGTGCCTGGAGTGTGGGGCAGAGCTATGGCTACACCTTC. It specifies CAWSVGQSYGYTF.

V gene TRBV30 combines with J gene TRBJ1-1; a weak D match, TRBD1 (6 bases). CDR1 is GTSNPN, CDR2 SVGIG, per germline (reference sequence). The V gene lost 2 bases and the J gene lost 8 bases, with 12 bases spanning the gap. The CDR3 has 12 residues. The CDR3 sequence: CAWSPRTEEAFF. The CDR3 DNA follows: TGTGCCTGGAGTCCTCGGACAGAAGAAGCTTTCTTT.

This clone was seen a few times. The same CDR3 can be traced to other DNA sequences in this sample. The chain carries TRBV29-1 and TRBJ1-1, with TRBD1 as a possible D gene (5 bases). The CDR3 sequence is 13 residues long. The V end lost 5 bases, the J end lost 0 bases, and 10 bases lay between the germline ends. Germline V gene sequence: CDR1 SQVTM, CDR2 ANQGSEA. CDR3 nucleotide sequence: TGCAGCGTTAGGGGCAGATTGAACACTGAAGCTTTCTTT. Translated: CSVRGRLNTEAFF.

Concerning this clone itself: The same CDR3 arises from other DNA sequences in this sample as well. The rearrangement uses TRBV5-1 and TRBJ2-3; 9 bases map to TRBD2. Germline assignment: CDR1 SGHRS and CDR2 YFSETQ. This CDR3 is built from 16 residues. With V trimmed by 0 bases and J by 6 bases, 8 bases remained unmatched. CDR3 sequence reads: CASSLAGRGGPDTQYF. The DNA of the CDR3 is TGCGCCAGCAGCTTGGCCGGGCGGGGGGGCCCGGATACGCAGTATTTT.

V is TRBV7-2 and J is TRBJ2-1; TRBD1 agrees at 7 bases. V lost 1 base and J lost 6; bases outside the gene matches: 3. Germline CDR1 and CDR2: SGHTA and FQGNSA. The CDR3 contains 14 residues. The CDR3 nucleotides read TGTGCCAGCAGCTTAGAAACAGGGGCCAATGAGCAGTTCTTC. Translation gives CASSLETGANEQFF.

The rearrangement links TRBV9 to TRBJ1-4, with 7 positions matching TRBD1. Trimming cost V 3 bases and J 8 bases; bases outside gene matches: 13. CDR3 size: 16 residues. From germline, CDR1 is SGDLS and CDR2 YYNGEE. Here the CDR3 reads CASSGSTGARREKLFF. The CDR3 DNA reads as TGTGCCAGCAGCGGGAGTACAGGGGCTCGACGGGAAAAACTGTTTTTT.

The chain combines TRBV4-1 with TRBJ2-3; perhaps TRBD2 as D (6 bases). The CDR3 is made up of 16 amino acids. In germline, CDR1 is MGHRA, CDR2 YSYEKL. Between the trimmed V and J ends, which lost 0 bases and 2 bases, there was a span of 12 bases. The CDR3 coding sequence is TGCGCCAGCAGCCAAGAGTGGGACTTAGACACAGATACGCAGTATTTT. This gives the protein CASSQEWDLDTDTQYF.

This clone was detected a few times. In DNA, the CDR3 is TGCGCCAGCAGCTTGGATGGAGGGATCGCTGAAGCTTTCTTT. Translation gives CASSLDGGIAEAFF. The V and J genes are TRBV5-1 and TRBJ1-1; D not resolved. The germline V gene encodes CDR1 SGHRS and CDR2 YFSETQ. CDR3 length: 14 residues. Trimming pared 0 bases from V and 6 bases from J, leaving 12 bases between.

The J gene is TRBJ2-3, the V gene TRBV29-1; tentative D call: TRBD2 (7 bases). The CDR3 consists of 16 residues. The V end was cut by 2 bases, the J end by 6 bases, with 21 bases between. Looked up from germline, CDR1 is SQVTM and CDR2 is ANQGSEA. The CDR3 reads CSVECRKRGGGDTQYF. The CDR3, as DNA: TGCAGCGTTGAATGCCGGAAGCGAGGGGGAGGGGATACGCAGTATTTT.

Worth noting for this clone: Additional DNA sequences in this sample encode the identical CDR3. The chain employs TRBV30 and TRBJ2-5; D is undetermined. V dropped 3 bases and J dropped 4 bases, with 6 bases sitting between them. Germline V gene lookup returns CDR1 GTSNPN and CDR2 SVGIG (reference sequence). This CDR3 comprises 11 residues. CDR3 amino acids: CAWRVGETQYF. In nucleotides, the CDR3 is TGTGCCTGGAGAGTTGGAGAGACCCAGTACTTC.